This TCR beta chain was identified in a study of blood T cell repertoires in COVID-19. Whole-study context: COVID-19 samples, acute and convalescent, were from the United States, Italy and Spain. PBMCs, B-cell-depleted T cells, or T cells provided the cDNA or gDNA that made up the material.

As processed by the authors: The assay estimated nucleated cells by amplifying reference gene primers. Assay: immunoSEQ multiplex PCR; the TCRdb copy retains only in-frame clones and omits some. That table supplies the V and J calls and clone size; D and trimming were determined from the DNA. The table shows 65,000 to 85,000 clones, with around 90% occurring only once. The clonotype was recovered from a human donor in a cohort sampled during active COVID-19. Sequences were obtained from peripheral blood.

Written as DNA, the CDR3 is TGTGCCAGTAGTACCCTGAGGAGCTCCTACGAGCAGTACTTC. This gives the protein CASSTLRSSYEQYF. This chain joins TRBV19 and TRBJ2-7; no clear D. CDR1 and CDR2 from the germline V gene are LNHDA and SQIVND (reference sequence). The V end was cut by 4 bases, the J end by 0 bases, with 10 bases between. The CDR3 is 14 amino acids.